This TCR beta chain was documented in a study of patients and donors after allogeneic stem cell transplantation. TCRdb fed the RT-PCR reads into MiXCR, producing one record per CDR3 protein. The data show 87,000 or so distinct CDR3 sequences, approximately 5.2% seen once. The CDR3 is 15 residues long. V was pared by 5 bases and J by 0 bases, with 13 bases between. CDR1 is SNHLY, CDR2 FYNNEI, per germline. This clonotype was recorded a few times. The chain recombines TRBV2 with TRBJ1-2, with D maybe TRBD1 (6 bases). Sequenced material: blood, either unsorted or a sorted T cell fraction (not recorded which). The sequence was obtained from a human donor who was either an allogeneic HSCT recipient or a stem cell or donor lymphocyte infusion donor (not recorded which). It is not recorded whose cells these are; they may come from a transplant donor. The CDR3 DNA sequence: TGTGCCAGCAGTCGCAGGACAGCGACTAACTATGGCTACACCTTC. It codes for CASSRRTATNYGYTF.